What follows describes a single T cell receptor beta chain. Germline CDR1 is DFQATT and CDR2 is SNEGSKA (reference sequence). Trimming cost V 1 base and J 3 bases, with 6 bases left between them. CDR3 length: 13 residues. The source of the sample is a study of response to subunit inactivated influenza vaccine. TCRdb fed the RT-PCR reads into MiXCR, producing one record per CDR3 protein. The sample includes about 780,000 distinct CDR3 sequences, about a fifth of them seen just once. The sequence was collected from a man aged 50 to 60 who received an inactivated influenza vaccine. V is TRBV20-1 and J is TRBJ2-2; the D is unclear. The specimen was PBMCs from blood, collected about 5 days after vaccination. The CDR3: CSARASYTGELFF. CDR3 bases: TGCAGTGCTAGAGCCTCGTACACCGGGGAGCTGTTTTTT.